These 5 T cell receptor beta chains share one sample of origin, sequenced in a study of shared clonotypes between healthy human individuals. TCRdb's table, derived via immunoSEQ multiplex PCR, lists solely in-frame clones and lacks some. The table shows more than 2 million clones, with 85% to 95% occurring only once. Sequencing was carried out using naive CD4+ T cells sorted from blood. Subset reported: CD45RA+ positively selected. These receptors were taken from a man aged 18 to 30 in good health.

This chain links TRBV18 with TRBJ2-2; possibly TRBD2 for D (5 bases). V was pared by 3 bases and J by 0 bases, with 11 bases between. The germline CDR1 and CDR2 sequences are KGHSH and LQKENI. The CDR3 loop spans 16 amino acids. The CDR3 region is CASSPLSGSNTGELFF. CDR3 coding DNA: TGTGCCAGCTCACCTCTTTCGGGGTCGAACACCGGGGAGCTGTTTTTT.

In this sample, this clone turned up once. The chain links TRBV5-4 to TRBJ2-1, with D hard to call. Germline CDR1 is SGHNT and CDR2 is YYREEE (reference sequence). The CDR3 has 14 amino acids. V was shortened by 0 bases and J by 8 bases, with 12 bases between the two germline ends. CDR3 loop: CASSLAAARDEQFF. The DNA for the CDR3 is TGTGCCAGCAGCTTGGCGGCAGCCCGAGATGAGCAGTTCTTC. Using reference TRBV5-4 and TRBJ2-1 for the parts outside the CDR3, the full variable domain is ETGVTQSPTHLIKTRGQQVTLRCSSQSGHNTVSWYQQALGQGPQFIFQYYREEENGRGNFPPRFSGLQFPNYSSELNVNALELDDSALYLCASSLAAARDEQFFGPGTRLTVL.

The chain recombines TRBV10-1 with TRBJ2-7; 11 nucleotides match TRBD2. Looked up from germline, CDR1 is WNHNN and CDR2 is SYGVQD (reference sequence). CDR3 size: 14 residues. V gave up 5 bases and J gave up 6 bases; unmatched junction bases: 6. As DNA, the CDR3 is TGCGCCAGCAGTCGGACGCTAGCGGGGGGCGAGCAGTACTTC. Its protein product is CASSRTLAGGEQYF.

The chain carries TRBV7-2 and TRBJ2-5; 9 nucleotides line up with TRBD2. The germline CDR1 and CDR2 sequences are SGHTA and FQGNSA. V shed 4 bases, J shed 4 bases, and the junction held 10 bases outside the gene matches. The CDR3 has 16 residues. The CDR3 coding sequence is TGTGCCAGCAGCTCCATAGCGGGAGTGGGGGGAGAGACCCAGTACTTC. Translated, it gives CASSSIAGVGGETQYF.

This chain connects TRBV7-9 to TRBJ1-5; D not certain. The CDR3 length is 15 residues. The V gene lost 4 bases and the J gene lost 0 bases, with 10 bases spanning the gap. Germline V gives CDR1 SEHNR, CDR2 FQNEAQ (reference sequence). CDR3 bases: TGTGCCAGCAGCTCCATAGAATATAGCAATCAGCCCCAGCATTTT. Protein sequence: CASSSIEYSNQPQHF. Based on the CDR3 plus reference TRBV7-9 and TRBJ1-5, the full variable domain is DTGVSQNPRHKITKRGQNVTFRCDPISEHNRLYWYRQTLGQGPEFLTYFQNEAQLEKSRLLSDRFSAERPKGSFSTLEIQRTEQGDSAMYLCASSSIEYSNQPQHFGDGTRLSIL.